This passage covers 20 T cell receptor beta chains from one sample sequenced in a study of read filtering for tumor transcriptome and immune sequencing. This library used roughly 400 ng RNA and molecular barcoded adaptors spanning alpha/delta and beta/gamma chains. TCRdb analysed the reads with MiXCR anew, one entry per CDR3 protein. The sample contains 75,000 to 90,000 distinct CDR3 sequences, around 12% of which appear only once. Sequenced sample: a population of CD138-negative cells sorted from bone marrow. The receptors were sampled from a donor at least 40 years old with multiple myeloma.

This clonotype appeared many times. V gene TRBV20-1 combines with J gene TRBJ1-5, with D maybe TRBD1 (5 bases). Germline CDR1 reads DFQATT; CDR2 reads SNEGSKA (reference sequence). This CDR3 spans 13 amino acids. The V and J ends lost 5 bases and 2 bases respectively, with 10 bases between them. Here the CDR3 reads CSASRGGNQPQHF. CDR3 nucleotides: TGCAGTGCTTCAAGGGGCGGCAATCAGCCCCAGCATTTT.

The table lists this clonotype with many counts. The chain recombines TRBV12-3 or TRBV12-4 with TRBJ1-4, with 7 positions matching TRBD1. CDR3 size: 15 residues. The trim removed 4 bases at V and 5 bases at J, leaving 7 bases unmatched. The CDR3 region is CASSSWTGPNEKLFF. In DNA, the CDR3 is TGTGCCAGCAGTTCCTGGACAGGCCCGAATGAAAAACTGTTTTTT.

The table lists this clonotype with a few counts. This may stem from a read error, because a much larger clone lies one nucleotide away. The chain links TRBV5-6 to TRBJ2-3; D is unclear. The V gene's germline CDR1 is SGHDT and CDR2 YYEEEE. The CDR3 loop spans 15 amino acids. CDR3 sequence: CASSLDPKWADAQYF. The DNA of the CDR3 is TGTGCCAGCAGCTTGGACCCGAAATGGGCAGATGCGCAGTATTTT. Using reference TRBV5-6 and TRBJ2-3 for the parts outside the CDR3, the full variable domain is DAGVTQSPTHLIKTRGQQVTLRCSPKSGHDTVSWYQQALGQGPQFIFQYYEEEERQRGNFPDRFSGHQFPNYSSELNVNALLLGDSALYLCASSLDPKWADAQYFGPGTRLTVL.

This clonotype was counted ten times or more. J is TRBJ2-7 and V is TRBV28; 9 bases are a match to TRBD2. This CDR3 has 14 amino acids. J lost 2 bases, V lost 6 bases, and 5 bases had no gene match. Germline V gene lookup returns CDR1 MDHEN and CDR2 SYDVKM. Written as DNA, the CDR3 is TGTGCCAGCAGCCGACTAGCGGAAACCTACGAGCAGTACTTC. This sequence encodes CASSRLAETYEQYF.

This clonotype was found many times. This chain connects TRBV20-1 to TRBJ2-1; D is ambiguous. This CDR3 spans 15 amino acids. Germline lookup yields CDR1 DFQATT and CDR2 SNEGSKA (reference sequence). The V and J ends lost 3 bases and 4 bases respectively, with 16 bases between them. CDR3 sequence (DNA): TGCAGTGCTAGCCACCCCGGACCGCAATACAATGAGCAGTTCTTC. This translates into CSASHPGPQYNEQFF.

This clonotype came up many times. This rearrangement joins TRBV29-1 to TRBJ2-1; D is unresolved. This CDR3 is built from 14 residues. The V gene lost 4 bases and the J gene lost 2 bases, with 12 bases spanning the gap. Germline V lookup: CDR1 SQVTM, CDR2 ANQGSEA. As DNA, the CDR3 is TGCAGCGTTGTGAGGCAGGTTGCCTACAATGAGCAGTTCTTC. This gives the protein CSVVRQVAYNEQFF.

This clonotype was seen more than once but under ten times. This sequence joins TRBV6-6 and TRBJ2-3; TRBD2 agrees at 10 bases. CDR3 length equals 16 residues. Germline assignment: CDR1 MNHNY and CDR2 SVGAGI (reference sequence). Germline trimming cut 10 bases from V and 2 bases from J; bases unmatched to any gene: 12. The CDR3 loop reads CATYPGLAPSTDTQYF. In DNA, the CDR3 is TGTGCCACCTATCCGGGACTAGCGCCTTCCACAGATACGCAGTATTTT.

In this sample, this clonotype turned up many times. The chain carries TRBV4-2 and TRBJ2-1, with D tentatively TRBD2 (6 bases). The germline V gene encodes CDR1 LGHNA and CDR2 YNFKEQ. Trimming removed 0 bases at V and 9 bases at J, with 15 bases between. There are 15 residues in the CDR3. The CDR3 is CASSQERRVEGEQFF. The DNA for the CDR3 is TGTGCCAGCAGCCAAGAGCGAAGGGTGGAGGGTGAGCAGTTCTTC.

This clonotype has more than one count but fewer than ten. The chain uses TRBV11-3 and TRBJ1-5; no definite D call. The V gene's germline CDR1 is SGHNT and CDR2 YENEEA. This CDR3 is 13 amino acids long. Trimming took 1 base from V and 3 from J, leaving 4 bases between them. In DNA, the CDR3 is TGTGCCAGCAGCTTAGGGGACAATCAGCCCCAGCATTTT. Its translation: CASSLGDNQPQHF.

J is TRBJ2-1 and V is TRBV12-5; 10 nucleotides match TRBD1. V lost 1 base to trimming and J lost 6 bases; unmatched junction nucleotides: 9. CDR1 and CDR2 (germline): LGHNT, FRNRAP. The length of the CDR3 is 17 residues. The CDR3 DNA reads TGTGCTAGTGGTTTGGATTTCCGAGACAGGGGGCGCAATGAGCAGTTCTTC. This encodes CASGLDFRDRGRNEQFF.

This clonotype was recorded only once. A much larger clone differs by one base, so this may be a read error. It is likely a read error, because the conserved phenylalanine at the end of the CDR3 is missing. This chain joins TRBV7-2 and TRBJ2-7; TRBD1 might be the D (6 bases). Germline V gene sequence: CDR1 SGHTA, CDR2 FQGNSA. The CDR3 is 15 amino acids. CDR3 residues: CASSHATGSGYEQYL. The CDR3 region has the DNA TGCGCCAGCAGCCACGCTACAGGGTCAGGATACGAGCAGTACCTC.

In this sample, this clonotype turned up many times. The rearrangement links TRBV5-1 to TRBJ1-1; the D gene is possibly TRBD1 (5 bases). This CDR3 is 15 amino acids long. Germline values: CDR1 SGHRS, CDR2 YFSETQ. The ends were cut back, 6 bases at V and 3 bases at J, with 18 bases in the middle. The CDR3 bases are TGCGCCAGCACTGTACGTCTCGGGGCCGACACTGAAGCTTTCTTT. This encodes CASTVRLGADTEAFF.

This clonotype has at least ten counts. A junction end diverges from the germline sequence, so it may reflect a read error. The J gene is TRBJ1-5, the V gene TRBV5-1; D gene uncertain. Germline V gene sequence: CDR1 SGHRS, CDR2 YFSETQ. The length of the CDR3 is 13 residues. The CDR3 region is CASSLDSNQPQHF. The CDR3, as DNA: TGTGCCAGCAGCTTAGATAGCAATCAGCCCCAGCATTTT. The complete variable domain, with remaining parts taken from reference TRBV5-1 and TRBJ1-5, reads KAGVTQTPRYLIKTRGQQVTLSCSPISGHRSVSWYQQTPGQGLQFLFEYFSETQRNKGNFPGRFSGRQFSNSRSEMNVSTLELGDSALYLCASSLDSNQPQHFGDGTRLSIL.

This clonotype was counted only a few times. This chain joins TRBV5-1 and TRBJ2-6, with 9 nucleotides matching TRBD1. The germline V gene has CDR1 SGHRS and CDR2 YFSETQ. After removal of 4 bases from V and 3 bases from J, the junction contained 2 bases not matched to a gene. The CDR3 runs 15 residues. The CDR3 protein is CASSRDRVGANVLTF. CDR3 bases: TGCGCCAGCAGCCGGGACAGGGTTGGGGCCAACGTCCTGACTTTC.

This clonotype came up many times. This sequence joins TRBV11-2 and TRBJ2-7; maybe TRBD1 (7 bases). The CDR3 extends over 17 amino acids. V lost 1 base to trimming and J lost 4 bases, with 20 bases between them. Germline loops: CDR1 SGHAT, CDR2 FQNNGV. CDR3: CASSLGRGTATVYEQYF. CDR3 nucleotide sequence: TGTGCCAGCAGCTTAGGCCGCGGGACAGCCACAGTTTACGAGCAGTACTTC.

In its sample, this clonotype was seen many times. CDR3 region: CSVGQGSYNEQFF. The CDR3 DNA is TGCAGCGTTGGCCAGGGGTCCTACAATGAGCAGTTCTTC. The chain combines TRBV29-1 with TRBJ2-1, with D possibly matching TRBD1 (6 bases). Germline V gives CDR1 SQVTM, CDR2 ANQGSEA. V gave up 4 bases and J gave up 1 base, with 8 bases separating them. CDR3 length equals 13 residues.

This clonotype was found many times. This chain uses TRBV6-5 with TRBJ2-1; 8 bases line up with TRBD2. CDR1 is MNHEY, CDR2 SVGAGI, per germline. This CDR3 spans 12 amino acids. Germline trimming cut 6 bases from V and 13 bases from J; bases unmatched to any gene: 8. The CDR3 loop reads CASRGLSGKQFF. DNA of the CDR3: TGTGCCAGCAGAGGACTTAGCGGGAAACAGTTCTTC.

Concerning this clonotype itself: This is likely a read error, given that the CDR3 carries no conserved phenylalanine or tryptophan at its end. The DNA is left out, because the CDR3 cannot be placed on it with certainty; the CDR3 is given as TCRdb lists it. V is TRBV3-1 and J is TRBJ2-1; the D call in the table, TRBD2, was not verified against the DNA. Germline loops: CDR1 LGHDT, CDR2 YNNKEL (reference sequence). The CDR3 is 15 residues long, counting both termini. The CDR3: CASALAAGGPNEQFL.

In this sample, this clonotype turned up many times. The chain has TRBV6-5 and TRBJ1-1; 7 positions agree with TRBD1. Germline trimming cut 0 bases from V and 8 bases from J; bases unmatched to any gene: 3. Germline CDR1 is MNHEY and CDR2 is SVGAGI. The CDR3 has 13 amino acids. The CDR3 protein is CASSYSMGQEAFF. For the CDR3, the DNA is TGTGCCAGCAGTTACTCGATGGGACAGGAAGCTTTCTTT.

To note about this clonotype: The conserved phenylalanine or tryptophan is not found at the CDR3 terminus, so this likely reflects a read error. The limits of the CDR3 on the DNA are not certain, so only TCRdb's listed CDR3 is given. This chain links TRBV5-1 with TRBJ1-5; the listed D gene, TRBD1, was not tested against the DNA. Germline assignment: CDR1 SGHRS and CDR2 YFSETQ. The CDR3 spans 15 residues, counting both ends. CDR3: CASSGGTPGNQPRQV.